This TCR beta chain came from a study of cytomegalovirus exposure and HLA in healthy donors. Comment on this clone: The antigen is not known.

The PCR was carried out with 60 Vbeta primers and 13 Jbeta primers. Data came from immunoSEQ multiplex PCR; TCRdb stores just in-frame clones and leaves some out. In the table there are 90,000 or so clones, about 69% of which are singletons. Study-level findings and limits: Donor immune exposure was known only as CMV serostatus. The majority of CMV-associated TCR beta chains were reported as apparently HLA-restricted in a later analysis. Per a later analysis, roughly 17,000 TCR beta sequences showed association with HLA alleles at 0.05 false discovery rate. Further analysis was carried out later, and it showed several of the most significant clusters appearing linked to common viral pathogens.

V was trimmed by 1 base and J by 0 bases, leaving 7 bases between them. The CDR3 runs to 15 residues. The V gene's germline CDR1 is LGHNA and CDR2 YNFKEQ. V and J are TRBV4-2 and TRBJ1-3, with D unclear. The receptor was derived from a woman aged 18-35 years in good health and CMV-seropositive. Sequencing was performed on PBMCs. The CDR3 DNA sequence: TGTGCCAGCAGCCAAGTTGAGTTCTCTGGAAACACCATATATTTT. Translation: CASSQVEFSGNTIYF.